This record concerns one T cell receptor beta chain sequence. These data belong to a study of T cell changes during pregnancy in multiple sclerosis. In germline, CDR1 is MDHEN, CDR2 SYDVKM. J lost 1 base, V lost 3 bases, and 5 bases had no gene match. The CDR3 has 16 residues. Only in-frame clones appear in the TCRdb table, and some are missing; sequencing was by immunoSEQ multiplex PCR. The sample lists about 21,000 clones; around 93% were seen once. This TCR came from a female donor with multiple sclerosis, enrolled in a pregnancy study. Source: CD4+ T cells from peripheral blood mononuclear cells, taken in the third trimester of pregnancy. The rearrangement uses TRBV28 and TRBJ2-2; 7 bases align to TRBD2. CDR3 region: CASSFWVAGNTGELFF. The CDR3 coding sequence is TGTGCCAGCAGTTTCTGGGTAGCGGGGAACACCGGGGAGCTGTTTTTT. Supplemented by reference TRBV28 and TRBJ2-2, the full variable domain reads DVKVTQSSRYLVKRTGEKVFLECVQDMDHENMFWYRQDPGLGLRLIYFSYDVKMKEKGDIPEGYSVSREKKERFSLILESASTNQTSMYLCASSFWVAGNTGELFFGEGSRLTVL.